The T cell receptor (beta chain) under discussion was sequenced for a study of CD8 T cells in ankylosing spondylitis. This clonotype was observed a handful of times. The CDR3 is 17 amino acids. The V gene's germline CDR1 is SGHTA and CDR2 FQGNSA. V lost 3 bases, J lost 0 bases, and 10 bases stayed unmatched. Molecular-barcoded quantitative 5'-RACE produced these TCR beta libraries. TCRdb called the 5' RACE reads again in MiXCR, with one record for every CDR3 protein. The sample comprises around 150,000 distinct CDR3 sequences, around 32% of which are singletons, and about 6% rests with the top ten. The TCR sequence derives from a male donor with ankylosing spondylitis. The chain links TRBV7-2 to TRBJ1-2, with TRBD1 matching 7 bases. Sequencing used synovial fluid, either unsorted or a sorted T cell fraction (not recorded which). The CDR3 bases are TGTGCCAGCAGCTTTTTCCGGGACAGTTCCTCTAACTATGGCTACACCTTC. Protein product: CASSFFRDSSSNYGYTF.